This T cell receptor beta chain was recovered during a study of control samples from healthy donors and cancer patients. Assay: immunoSEQ multiplex PCR; the TCRdb copy retains only in-frame clones and omits some. The data hold under 60,000 clones, with about 93% observed a single time. The V end was cut by 3 bases, the J end by 7 bases, with 4 bases between. Germline values: CDR1 MNHEY, CDR2 SMNVEV (reference sequence). The length of the CDR3 is 12 residues. The chain combines TRBV27 with TRBJ1-6; D is uncertain. The specimen was PBMCs. The clonotype originates from a woman in her forties or fifties with head and neck cancer. For the CDR3, the DNA is TGTGCCAGCAGTTTGGGGAATTCACCCCTCCACTTT. Its translation: CASSLGNSPLHF.